These 5 T cell receptor beta chains were all obtained from the same sample, sequenced in a study of blood T cell repertoires in COVID-19. The repertoire was sequenced with immunoSEQ multiplex PCR; TCRdb's copy has only in-frame clones and lacks some. The sample holds over 250,000 clones; roughly 85% are singletons and the top ten take 4.5% to 6%. The sequencing sample was made of peripheral blood. The receptors shown here come from a man in his fifties with active or convalescent COVID-19.

The CDR3 sequence: CASSFKRGLSGNTIYF. CDR3 DNA sequence: TGTGCCAGCAGTTTTAAGCGGGGCCTCTCTGGAAACACCATATATTTT. The chain uses TRBV28 and TRBJ1-3, with D perhaps TRBD1 (5 bases). Germline CDR1 reads MDHEN; CDR2 reads SYDVKM. Trimming left V 3 bases short and J 0 bases short, with 12 bases between. The CDR3 totals 16 residues.

V is TRBV4-2 and J is TRBJ1-2; possibly TRBD1 for D (5 bases). CDR3 length: 16 amino acids. Germline lookup yields CDR1 LGHNA and CDR2 YNFKEQ. Trimming took 0 bases from V and 2 from J, leaving 13 bases between them. CDR3 sequence reads: CASSQDFQGGNYGYTF. In DNA form, the CDR3 reads TGTGCCAGCAGCCAAGATTTCCAGGGCGGCAACTATGGCTACACCTTC.

V gene TRBV1 combines with J gene TRBJ1-3; whether TRBD1, the table's D call, matches the DNA was not checked. TRBV1 has pseudogene status. The CDR3 totals 16 residues. The CDR3 DNA reads as TGCACCAGCAGCCAATCCGGGACAATTATAAGAAACACCATATATTTT. Translated, it gives CTSSQSGTIIRNTIYF.

The chain links TRBV29-1 to TRBJ2-5; possible D gene TRBD1, 6 bases. Trimming cost V 7 bases and J 2 bases, with 17 bases left between them. CDR1 and CDR2 (germline): SQVTM, ANQGSEA. The CDR3 length is 14 residues. CDR3 region: CSAVLWTVQETQYF. The CDR3 DNA reads as TGCAGCGCTGTACTTTGGACAGTACAAGAGACCCAGTACTTC.

The rearrangement links TRBV6-6 to TRBJ2-1; perhaps TRBD2 as D (6 bases). CDR3 size: 15 residues. Between the trimmed V and J ends, which lost 8 bases and 6 bases, there was a span of 20 bases. CDR1 and CDR2 (germline): MNHNY, SVGAGI (reference sequence). CDR3 protein: CASGAAGAVLNEQFF. CDR3 sequence (DNA): TGTGCCAGCGGTGCAGCGGGCGCTGTGCTCAATGAGCAGTTCTTC.